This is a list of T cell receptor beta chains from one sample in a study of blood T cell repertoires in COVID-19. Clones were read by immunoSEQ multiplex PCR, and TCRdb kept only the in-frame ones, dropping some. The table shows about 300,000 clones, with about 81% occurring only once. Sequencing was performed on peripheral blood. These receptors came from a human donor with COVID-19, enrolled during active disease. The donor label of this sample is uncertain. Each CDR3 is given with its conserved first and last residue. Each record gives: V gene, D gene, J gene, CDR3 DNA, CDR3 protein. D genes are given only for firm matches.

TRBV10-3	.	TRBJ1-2	TGTGCCATCAGTGAGTCGATGTCCGTCGGGGGAACCTATGGCTACACCTTC	CAISESMSVGGTYGYTF
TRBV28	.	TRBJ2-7	TGTGCCAGCGGACAGCCAGCAACATACGAGCAGTACTTC	CASGQPATYEQYF
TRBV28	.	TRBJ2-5	TGTGCCAGCAGACCCCATCGAGTTCGCCAACAAGAGACCCAGTACTTC	CASRPHRVRQQETQYF
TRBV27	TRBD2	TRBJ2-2	TGTGCCAGCTCACAGGTCGCGGGAGGGCCCCCCGGGGAGCTGTTTTTT	CASSQVAGGPPGELFF
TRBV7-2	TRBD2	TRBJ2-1	TGTGCCAGCAGCTCGAGGACTAGCGTAATCTCAGACAATGAGCAGTTCTTC	CASSSRTSVISDNEQFF
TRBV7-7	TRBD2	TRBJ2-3	TGTGCTAGCAGCTTGGGACTAGCGGGCACAGATACGCAGTATTTT	CASSLGLAGTDTQYF
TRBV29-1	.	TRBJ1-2	TGCAGCGTTGAACGCACAGCCTATGGCTACACCTTC	CSVERTAYGYTF
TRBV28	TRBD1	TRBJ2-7	TGTGCCAGTAAGACAGGGGCCTACGAGCAGTACTTC	CASKTGAYEQYF
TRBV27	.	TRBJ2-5	TGTGCCAGCAGTTTTCTATACCAAGAGACCCAGTACTTC	CASSFLYQETQYF
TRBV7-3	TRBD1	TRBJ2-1	TGTGCCAGCAGCTTAACGGGGACAGTACGAGAGCAGTTCTTC	CASSLTGTVREQFF